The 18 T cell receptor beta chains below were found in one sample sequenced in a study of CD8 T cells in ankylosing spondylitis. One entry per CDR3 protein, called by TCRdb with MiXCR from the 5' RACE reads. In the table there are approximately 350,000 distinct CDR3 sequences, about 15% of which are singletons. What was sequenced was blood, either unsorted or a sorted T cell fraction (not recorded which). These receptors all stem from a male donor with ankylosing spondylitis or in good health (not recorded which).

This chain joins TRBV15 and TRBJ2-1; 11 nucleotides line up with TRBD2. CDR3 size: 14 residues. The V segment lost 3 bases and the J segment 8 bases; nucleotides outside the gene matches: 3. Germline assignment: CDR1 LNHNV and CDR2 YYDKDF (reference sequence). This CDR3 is CATSSSGGAHEQFF. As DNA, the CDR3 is TGTGCCACCAGCAGTAGCGGGGGGGCCCATGAGCAGTTCTTC. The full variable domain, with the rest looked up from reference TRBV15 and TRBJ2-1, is DAMVIQNPRYQVTQFGKPVTLSCSQTLNHNVMYWYQQKSSQAPKLLFHYYDKDFNNEADTPDNFQSRRPNTSFCFLDIRSPGLGDTAMYLCATSSSGGAHEQFFGPGTRLTVL.

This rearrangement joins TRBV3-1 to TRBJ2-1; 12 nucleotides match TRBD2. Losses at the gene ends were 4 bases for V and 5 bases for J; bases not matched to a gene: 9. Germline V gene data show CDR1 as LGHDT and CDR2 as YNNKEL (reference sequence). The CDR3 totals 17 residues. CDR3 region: CASSRAGLAGSHNEQFF. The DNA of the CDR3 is TGTGCCAGCAGCCGAGCTGGACTAGCGGGGTCCCACAATGAGCAGTTCTTC.

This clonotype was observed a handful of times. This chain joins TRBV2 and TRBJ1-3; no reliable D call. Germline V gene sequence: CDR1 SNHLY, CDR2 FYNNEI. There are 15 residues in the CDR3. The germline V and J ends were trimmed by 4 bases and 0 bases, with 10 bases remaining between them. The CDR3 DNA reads TGTGCCAGCAGTGCGGACGTATCCTCTGGAAACACCATATATTTT. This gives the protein CASSADVSSGNTIYF.

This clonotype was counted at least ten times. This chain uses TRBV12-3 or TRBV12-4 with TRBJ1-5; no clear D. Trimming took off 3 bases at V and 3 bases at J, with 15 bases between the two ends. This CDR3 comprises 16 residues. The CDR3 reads CASSLGQEIFNQPQHF. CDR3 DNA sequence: TGTGCCAGCAGTTTGGGCCAGGAGATATTCAATCAGCCCCAGCATTTT.

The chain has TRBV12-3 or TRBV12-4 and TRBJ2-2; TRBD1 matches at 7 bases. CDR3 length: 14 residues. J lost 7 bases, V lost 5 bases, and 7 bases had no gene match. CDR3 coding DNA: TGTGCCAGCAGTCTCCTACAGGGGCACGGGGAGCTGTTTTTT. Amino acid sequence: CASSLLQGHGELFF.

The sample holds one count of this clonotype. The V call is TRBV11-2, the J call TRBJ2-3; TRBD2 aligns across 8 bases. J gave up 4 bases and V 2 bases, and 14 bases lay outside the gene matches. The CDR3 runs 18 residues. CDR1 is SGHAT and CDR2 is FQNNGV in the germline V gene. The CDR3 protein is CASSLRVPGGGAPDTQYF. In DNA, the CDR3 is TGTGCCAGCAGCTTAAGGGTCCCGGGAGGGGGGGCCCCAGATACGCAGTATTTT.

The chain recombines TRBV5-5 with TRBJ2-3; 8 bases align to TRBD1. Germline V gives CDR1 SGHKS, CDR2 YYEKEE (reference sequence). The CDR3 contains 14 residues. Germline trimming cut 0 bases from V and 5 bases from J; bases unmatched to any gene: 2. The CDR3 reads CASSLGRGQDTQYF. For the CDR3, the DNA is TGTGCCAGCAGCTTGGGCAGGGGGCAAGATACGCAGTATTTT.

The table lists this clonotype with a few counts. CDR3 coding DNA: TGTGCCAGCAGTTTGGGCCATAGCAATCAGCCCCAGCATTTT. As protein: CASSLGHSNQPQHF. The chain combines TRBV28 with TRBJ1-5; D gene ambiguous. Looked up from germline, CDR1 is MDHEN and CDR2 is SYDVKM. The V end lost 3 bases, the J end lost 0 bases, and 6 bases lay between the germline ends. CDR3 length equals 14 residues.

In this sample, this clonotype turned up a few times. This CDR3 reads CASSLAIWGQGSYEQYF. The CDR3 DNA reads as TGTGCCAGCAGCTTAGCGATTTGGGGACAGGGGTCCTACGAGCAGTACTTC. The chain uses TRBV7-2 and TRBJ2-7, with TRBD1 matching over 10 bases. The CDR3 is 17 amino acids. CDR1 and CDR2 from the germline V gene are SGHTA and FQGNSA. V shed 0 bases, J shed 1 base, and the junction held 6 bases outside the gene matches.

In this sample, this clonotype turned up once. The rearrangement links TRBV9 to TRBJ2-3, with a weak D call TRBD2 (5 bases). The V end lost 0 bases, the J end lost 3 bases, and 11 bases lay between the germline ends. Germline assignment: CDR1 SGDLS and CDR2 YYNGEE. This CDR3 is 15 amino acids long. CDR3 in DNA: TGTGCCAGCAGCGTAGATGGTAGCGCGACAGATACGCAGTATTTT. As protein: CASSVDGSATDTQYF.

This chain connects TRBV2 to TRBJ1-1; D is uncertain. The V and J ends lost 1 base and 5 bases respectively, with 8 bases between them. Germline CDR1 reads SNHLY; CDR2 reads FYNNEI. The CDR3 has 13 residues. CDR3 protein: CASSEGSVTEAFF. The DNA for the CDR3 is TGTGCCAGCAGTGAAGGGTCCGTTACTGAAGCTTTCTTT. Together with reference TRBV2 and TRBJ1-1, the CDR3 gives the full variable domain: EPEVTQTPSHQVTQMGQEVILRCVPISNHLYFYWYRQILGQKVEFLVSFYNNEISEKSEIFDDQFSVERPDGSNFTLKIRSTKLEDSAMYFCASSEGSVTEAFFGQGTRLTVV.

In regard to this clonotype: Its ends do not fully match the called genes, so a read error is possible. The chain's CDR3 is CASSLTIDGTRRDF. Here the CDR3 DNA reads TGTGCCAGCAGTCTAACTATCGATGGGACTCGAAGGGACTTC. The chain links TRBV12-3 or TRBV12-4 to TRBJ2-7, with D possibly being TRBD2 (6 bases). The CDR3 is 14 amino acids.

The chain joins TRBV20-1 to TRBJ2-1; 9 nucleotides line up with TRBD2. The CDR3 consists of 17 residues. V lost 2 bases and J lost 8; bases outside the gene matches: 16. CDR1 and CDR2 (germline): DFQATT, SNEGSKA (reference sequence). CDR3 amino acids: CSARTTSGSMRADEQFF. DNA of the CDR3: TGCAGTGCTAGAACCACTAGCGGGTCAATGCGGGCGGATGAGCAGTTCTTC.

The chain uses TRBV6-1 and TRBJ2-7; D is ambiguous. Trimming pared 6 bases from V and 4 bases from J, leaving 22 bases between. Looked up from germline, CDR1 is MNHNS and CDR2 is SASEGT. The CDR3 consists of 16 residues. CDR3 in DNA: TGTGCCAGCAGCCGCTCTTCGGCGGTCTACTCTTACGAGCAGTACTTC. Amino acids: CASSRSSAVYSYEQYF.

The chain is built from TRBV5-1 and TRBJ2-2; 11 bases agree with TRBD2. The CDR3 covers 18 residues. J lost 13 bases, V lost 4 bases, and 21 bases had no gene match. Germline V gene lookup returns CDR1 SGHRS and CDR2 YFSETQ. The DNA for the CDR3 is TGCGCCAGCAGCCGATTACTAGCGGGAGTGACTAGGCTTTGGGGGCTGTTTTTT. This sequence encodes CASSRLLAGVTRLWGLFF.

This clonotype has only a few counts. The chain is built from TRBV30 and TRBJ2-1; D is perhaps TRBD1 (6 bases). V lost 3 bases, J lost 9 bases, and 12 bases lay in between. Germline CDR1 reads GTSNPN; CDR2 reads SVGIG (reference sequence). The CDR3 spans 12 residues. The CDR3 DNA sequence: TGTGCCTGGAGGACGCAGGGGAGTGAGCAGTTCTTC. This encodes CAWRTQGSEQFF.

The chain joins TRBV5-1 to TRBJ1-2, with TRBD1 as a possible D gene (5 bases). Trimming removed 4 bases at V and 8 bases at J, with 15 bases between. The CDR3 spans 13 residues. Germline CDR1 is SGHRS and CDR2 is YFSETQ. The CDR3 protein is CASSPTRQSGYTF. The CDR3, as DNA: TGCGCCAGCAGCCCGACGCGACAGTCCGGCTACACCTTC.

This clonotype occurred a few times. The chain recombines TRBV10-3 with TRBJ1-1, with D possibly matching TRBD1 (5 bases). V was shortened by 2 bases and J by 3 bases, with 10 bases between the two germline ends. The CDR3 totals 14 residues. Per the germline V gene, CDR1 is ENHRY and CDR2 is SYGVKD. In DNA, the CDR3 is TGTGCCATCAGTGAGGGGGCCCAAGACACTGAAGCTTTCTTT. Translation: CAISEGAQDTEAFF.